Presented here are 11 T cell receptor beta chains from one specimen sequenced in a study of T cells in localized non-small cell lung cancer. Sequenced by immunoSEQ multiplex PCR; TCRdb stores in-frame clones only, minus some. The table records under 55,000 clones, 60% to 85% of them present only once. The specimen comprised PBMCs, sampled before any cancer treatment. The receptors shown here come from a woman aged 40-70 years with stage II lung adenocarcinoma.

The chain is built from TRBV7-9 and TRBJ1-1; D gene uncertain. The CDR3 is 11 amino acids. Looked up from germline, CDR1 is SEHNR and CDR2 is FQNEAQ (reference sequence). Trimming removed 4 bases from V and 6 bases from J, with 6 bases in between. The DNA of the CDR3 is TGTGCCAGCAGCTCTTTTGCTGAAGCTTTCTTT. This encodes CASSSFAEAFF.

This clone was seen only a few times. Written as DNA, the CDR3 is TGTGCCAGCAGCCCCCAAGTCTTGGTCACTGAAGCTTTCTTT. Protein product: CASSPQVLVTEAFF. The rearrangement links TRBV9 to TRBJ1-1; no clear D. Germline CDR1 and CDR2: SGDLS and YYNGEE. There are 14 residues in the CDR3. Trimming cost V 4 bases and J 4 bases, with 14 bases left between them.

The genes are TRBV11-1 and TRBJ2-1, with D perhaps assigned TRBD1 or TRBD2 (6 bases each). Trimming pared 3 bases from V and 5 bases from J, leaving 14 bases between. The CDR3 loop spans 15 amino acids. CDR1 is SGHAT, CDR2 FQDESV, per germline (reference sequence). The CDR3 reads CASSLGGLTDNEQFF. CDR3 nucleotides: TGTGCCAGCAGCTTGGGGGGCCTCACTGACAATGAGCAGTTCTTC.

The CDR3 bases are TGTGCCAGCAGCTTAGCGGGGGGATACTACAATGAGCAGTTCTTC. Protein product: CASSLAGGYYNEQFF. The J gene is TRBJ2-1, the V gene TRBV11-2; 7 bases fit TRBD2. The CDR3 loop spans 15 amino acids. V dropped 1 base and J dropped 3; count of bases not matched to a gene: 3. Germline lookup yields CDR1 SGHAT and CDR2 FQNNGV.

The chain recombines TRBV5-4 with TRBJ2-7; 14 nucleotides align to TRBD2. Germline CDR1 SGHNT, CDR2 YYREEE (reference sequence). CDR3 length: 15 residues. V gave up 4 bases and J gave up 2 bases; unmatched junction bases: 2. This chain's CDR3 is CASSRTSGGPYEQYF. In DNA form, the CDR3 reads TGTGCCAGCAGCAGGACTAGCGGGGGGCCCTACGAGCAGTACTTC.

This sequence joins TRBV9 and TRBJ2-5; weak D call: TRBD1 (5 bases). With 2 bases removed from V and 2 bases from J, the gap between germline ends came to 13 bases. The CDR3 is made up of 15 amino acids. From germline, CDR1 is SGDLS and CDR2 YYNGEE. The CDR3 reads CASSVGRVGQETQYF. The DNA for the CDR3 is TGTGCCAGCAGCGTTGGCAGGGTTGGGCAAGAGACCCAGTACTTC.

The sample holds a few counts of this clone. The CDR3 nucleotides are TGTGCCAGCCAGTCGGGGAGTAACTATGGCTACACCTTC. Translated: CASQSGSNYGYTF. The chain couples TRBV6-6 to TRBJ1-2, with unresolved D. The CDR3 length is 13 residues. V was shortened by 8 bases and J by 1 base, with 11 bases between the two germline ends. Germline CDR1 reads MNHNY; CDR2 reads SVGAGI (reference sequence).

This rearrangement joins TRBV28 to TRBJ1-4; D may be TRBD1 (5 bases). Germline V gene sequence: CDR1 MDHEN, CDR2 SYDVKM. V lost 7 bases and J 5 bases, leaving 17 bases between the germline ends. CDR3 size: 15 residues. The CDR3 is CASIGDPPANEKLFF. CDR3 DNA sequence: TGTGCCAGCATCGGGGACCCCCCGGCAAATGAAAAACTGTTTTTT.

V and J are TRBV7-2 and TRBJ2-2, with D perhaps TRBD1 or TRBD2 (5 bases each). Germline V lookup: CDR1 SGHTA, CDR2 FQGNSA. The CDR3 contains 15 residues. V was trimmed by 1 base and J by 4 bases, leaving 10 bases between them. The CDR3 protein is CASSLDGAVTGELFF. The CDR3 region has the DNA TGTGCCAGCAGCTTAGACGGGGCAGTCACCGGGGAGCTGTTTTTT.

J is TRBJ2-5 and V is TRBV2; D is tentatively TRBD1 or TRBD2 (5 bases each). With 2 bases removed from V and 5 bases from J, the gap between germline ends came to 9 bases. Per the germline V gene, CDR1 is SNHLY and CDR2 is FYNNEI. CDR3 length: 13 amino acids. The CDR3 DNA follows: TGTGCCAGCAGTGAAAATGAGGGGGAGACCCAGTACTTC. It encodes CASSENEGETQYF.

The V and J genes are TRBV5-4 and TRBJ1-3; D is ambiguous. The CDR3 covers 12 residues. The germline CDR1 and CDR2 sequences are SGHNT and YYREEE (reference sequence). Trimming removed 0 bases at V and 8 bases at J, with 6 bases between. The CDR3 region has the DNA TGTGCCAGCAGCTTGGCCGGGGACACCATATATTTT. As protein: CASSLAGDTIYF.